The source of this T cell receptor (beta chain) is a study of T cells in Graves' hyperthyroidism and ophthalmopathy. Study as a whole: The blood sample was taken at first diagnosis, before treatment began.

There were TCR beta CDR3 regions amplified from RNA transcripts. HTBI primers were used for first-round RT-PCR of the TCR CDR3. MiXCR, run by TCRdb on the multiplex PCR reads, gives a single entry per CDR3 protein. The table has hundreds of thousands of distinct CDR3 sequences, approximately 14% seen once. Germline CDR1 MNHNS, CDR2 SASEGT. This CDR3 comprises 15 residues. Trimming cost V 5 bases and J 5 bases; bases outside gene matches: 7. At least 3 on the Clinical Activity Score was recorded for ophthalmopathy patients, who also had NOSPECS grade at least 4 and duration under 3 months. Used for diagnoses were clinical symptoms, serum thyroxine and TRAb, thyroid ultrasound and orbital computed tomography.

The clonotype comes from a man between 18 and 35 years old with Graves' ophthalmopathy. The sample consisted of blood. The chain carries TRBV6-1 and TRBJ2-5, with 11 bases identical to TRBD2. CDR3 coding DNA: TGTGCCAGCAGTCAGACTAGCGGGGAGAGGGAGACCCAGTACTTC. Translation gives CASSQTSGERETQYF.